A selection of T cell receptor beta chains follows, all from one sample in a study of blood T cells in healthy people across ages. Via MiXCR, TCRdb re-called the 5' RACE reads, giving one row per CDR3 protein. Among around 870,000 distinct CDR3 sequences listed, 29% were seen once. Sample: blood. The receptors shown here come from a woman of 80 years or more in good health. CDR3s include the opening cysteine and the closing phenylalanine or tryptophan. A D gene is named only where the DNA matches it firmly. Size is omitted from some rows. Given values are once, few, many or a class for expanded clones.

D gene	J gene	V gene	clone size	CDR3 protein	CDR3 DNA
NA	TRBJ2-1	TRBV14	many	CASSQAGDPLRGEQFF	TGTGCCAGCAGCCAAGCGGGAGACCCCCTAAGGGGTGAGCAGTTCTTC
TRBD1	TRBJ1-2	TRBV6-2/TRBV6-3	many	CASTLGTGGYTF	TGTGCCAGCACCCTCGGGACAGGGGGCTACACCTTC
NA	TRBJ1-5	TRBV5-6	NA	CASSTDHQPQHF	TGTGCCAGCAGCACGGACCATCAGCCCCAGCATTTT
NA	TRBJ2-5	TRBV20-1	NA	CSAEGETQYF	TGCAGTGCGGAGGGGGAGACCCAGTACTTC
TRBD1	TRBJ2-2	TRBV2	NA	CASKGQGKVGPGELFF	TGTGCCAGCAAAGGACAGGGGAAAGTGGGGCCCGGGGAGCTGTTTTTT
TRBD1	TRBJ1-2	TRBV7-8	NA	CASSLTGGTGYTF	TGTGCCAGCAGCTTAACAGGGGGCACTGGCTACACCTTC
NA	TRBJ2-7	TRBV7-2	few	CASSQDLVALWEQYF	TGTGCCAGCAGCCAAGATTTAGTGGCCCTGTGGGAGCAGTACTTC
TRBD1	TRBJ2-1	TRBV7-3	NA	CASSSTGGDEQFF	TGTGCCAGCAGCTCCACAGGGGGCGATGAGCAGTTCTTC
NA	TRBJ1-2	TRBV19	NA	CASRSVLGPNYGYTF	TGTGCCAGTAGGTCGGTCCTTGGACCTAACTATGGCTACACCTTC
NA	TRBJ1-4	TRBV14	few	CASSQKQGIEKLFF	TGTGCCAGCAGCCAAAAGCAGGGGATTGAAAAACTGTTTTTT
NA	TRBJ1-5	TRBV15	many	CATSRDSRGREPQHF	TGTGCCACCAGCAGAGATTCTCGGGGGCGGGAGCCCCAGCATTTT
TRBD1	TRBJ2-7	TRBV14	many	CASSLTGMSYEQYF	TGTGCCAGCAGCCTGACAGGGATGTCCTACGAGCAGTACTTC
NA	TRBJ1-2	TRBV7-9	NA	CASSLAGQPNYGCTF	TGTGCCAGCAGCTTAGCCGGCCAGCCTAACTATGGCTGCACCTTC
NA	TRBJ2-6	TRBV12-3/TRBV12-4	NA	CASSTGLGANVLTF	TGTGCCAGCAGTACAGGGCTAGGGGCCAACGTCCTGACTTTC
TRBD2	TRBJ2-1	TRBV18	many	CASSPPGTSEFNEQFF	TGTGCCAGCTCACCACCAGGGACTAGCGAGTTTAATGAGCAGTTCTTC
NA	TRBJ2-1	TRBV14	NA	CASSQYTGFSYNEQFF	TGTGCCAGCAGCCAATACACAGGCTTCTCCTACAATGAGCAGTTCTTC
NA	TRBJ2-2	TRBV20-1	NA	CSAPKPPVELFF	TGCAGTGCCCCAAAGCCCCCCGTAGAGCTGTTTTTT
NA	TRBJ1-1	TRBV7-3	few	CASSRGQGSKIAFF	TGTGCCAGCAGCCGGGGGCAGGGCAGTAAAATTGCTTTCTTT
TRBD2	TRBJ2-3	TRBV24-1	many	CATSLTSGGATDTQYF	TGTGCCACCAGTCTGACTAGCGGGGGGGCAACAGATACGCAGTATTTT
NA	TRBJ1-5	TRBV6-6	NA	CASTGGGQPQHF	TGTGCCAGCACTGGAGGCGGTCAGCCCCAGCATTTT
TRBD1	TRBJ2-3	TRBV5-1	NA	CASSLPRQGAGAQYF	TGCGCCAGCAGCTTGCCCCGGCAGGGGGCGGGTGCGCAGTATTTT
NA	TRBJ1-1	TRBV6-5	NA	CASSYWGGPQITEAFF	TGTGCCAGCAGTTACTGGGGAGGCCCCCAGATCACTGAAGCTTTCTTT
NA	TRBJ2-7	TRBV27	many	CASGGVAEQYF	TGTGCCAGCGGAGGGGTGGCCGAGCAGTACTTC
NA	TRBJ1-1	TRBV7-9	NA	CASSRPTEAFF	TGTGCCAGCAGCCGGCCCACTGAAGCTTTCTTT
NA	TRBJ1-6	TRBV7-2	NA	CASSLDAGGGSPLHF	TGTGCCAGCAGCTTAGATGCGGGGGGGGGTTCACCCCTCCACTTT
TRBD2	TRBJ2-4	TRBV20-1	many	CSAAGTSGVLAKNIQYF	TGCAGTGCTGCCGGGACTAGCGGGGTCCTAGCCAAAAACATTCAGTACTTC
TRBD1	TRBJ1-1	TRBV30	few	CAWSDRVSEAFF	TGTGCCTGGAGCGACAGGGTGTCTGAAGCTTTCTTT
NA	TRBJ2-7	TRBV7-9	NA	CASSLWQGNLEIQYF	TGTGCCAGCAGCCTATGGCAGGGGAACTTGGAGATCCAGTACTTC
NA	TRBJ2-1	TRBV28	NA	CTSSYEFRRGVNEQFF	TGTACCAGCAGTTACGAGTTTAGGAGGGGGGTCAATGAGCAGTTCTTC
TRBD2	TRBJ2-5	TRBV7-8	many	CASSSGGYGTQYF	TGTGCCAGCAGCTCGGGGGGGTATGGGACCCAGTACTTC
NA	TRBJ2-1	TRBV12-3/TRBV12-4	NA	CASSLWGRRNEQFF	TGTGCCAGCAGTTTATGGGGTAGGCGCAATGAGCAGTTCTTC
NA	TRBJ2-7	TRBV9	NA	CASSASTGREHSYEQYF	TGTGCCAGCAGCGCATCTACGGGCAGGGAGCATTCCTACGAGCAGTACTTC
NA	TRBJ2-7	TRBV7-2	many	CASSLGGGSLAYEQYF	TGTGCCAGCAGCTTAGGAGGGGGGAGCCTCGCCTACGAGCAGTACTTC
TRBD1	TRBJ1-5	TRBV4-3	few	CASSQDSGTGLSPQHF	TGCGCCAGCAGCCAAGATTCGGGGACAGGGCTATCGCCCCAGCATTTT
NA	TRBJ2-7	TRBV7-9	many	CASSSPRRGTYEQYF	TGTGCCAGCAGCTCCCCCCGGCGGGGCACCTACGAGCAGTACTTC
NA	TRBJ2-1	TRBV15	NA	CATKGVAYNERFF	TGTGCCACCAAAGGGGTAGCCTACAATGAGCGGTTCTTC
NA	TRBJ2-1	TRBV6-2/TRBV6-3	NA	CASSYRAGSYEQFF	TGTGCCAGCAGTTACCGGGCAGGGTCCTACGAGCAGTTCTTC
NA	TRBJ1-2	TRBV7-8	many	CASSVYGGAIGDYGYTF	TGTGCCAGCAGCGTTTATGGGGGGGCGATTGGCGACTATGGCTACACCTTC
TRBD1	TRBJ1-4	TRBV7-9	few	CASRPGQVATNEKLFF	TGTGCCAGCAGACCCGGACAGGTTGCAACTAATGAAAAACTGTTTTTT
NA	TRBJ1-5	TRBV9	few	CASSTANQPQHF	TGTGCCAGCAGTACGGCGAATCAGCCCCAGCATTTT
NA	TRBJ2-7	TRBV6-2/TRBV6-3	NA	CASSRATYEQYF	TGTGCCAGCAGCCGGGCGACGTACGAGCAGTACTTC
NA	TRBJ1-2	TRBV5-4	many	CASSLGGIGPNYGYTF	TGTGCCAGCAGCTTGGGAGGGATTGGACCCAACTATGGCTACACCTTC
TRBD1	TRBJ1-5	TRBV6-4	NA	CASSETGVRPQHF	TGTGCCAGCAGTGAGACAGGGGTCAGGCCCCAGCATTTT
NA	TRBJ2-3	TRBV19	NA	CASSMDRAASTDTQYF	TGTGCCAGTAGTATGGATCGGGCAGCGAGCACAGATACGCAGTATTTT
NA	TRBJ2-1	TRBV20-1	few	CSAGGPANEQFF	TGCAGTGCGGGGGGCCCGGCTAATGAGCAGTTCTTC
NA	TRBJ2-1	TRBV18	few	CASSPPLVSSGNEQFF	TGTGCCAGCTCACCACCGTTGGTATCTTCAGGAAATGAGCAGTTCTTC
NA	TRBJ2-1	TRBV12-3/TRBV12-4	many	CASSDAIGIVEQFF	TGTGCCAGCAGTGACGCCATAGGGATTGTTGAGCAGTTCTTC